This T cell receptor (beta chain) comes out of a study of CD8+ T cells in alopecia areata. This clone showed up just a few times. With 6 bases removed from V and 0 bases from J, the gap between germline ends came to 7 bases. The CDR3 sequence is 12 residues long. CDR1 SQVTM and CDR2 ANQGSEA come from the germline V gene. cDNA serving as the sequencing template came from extracted, reverse transcribed RNA. Produced via immunoSEQ multiplex PCR; TCRdb's table is partial and in-frame only. The sample comprises about 140,000 clones, 40% to 65% of which are singletons, and over 0.85% rests with the top ten.

The sample here was CD4+ T cells sorted from blood, taken at week 0. This TCR derives from a human donor with alopecia areata. This rearrangement joins TRBV29-1 to TRBJ2-3; D remains ambiguous. CDR3 bases: TGCAGCGTGCGTGGGAGCACAGATACGCAGTATTTT. It translates to CSVRGSTDTQYF.